The source of this T cell receptor (beta chain) is a study of T cells expressing NK-cell markers. Overall study: Sequencing covered eight donors, seven HCMV-seropositive and one seronegative.

TCRdb re-called the 5' RACE reads and shows each CDR3 protein once, DNA omitted. The specimen's table records some 390,000 distinct CDR3 sequences. Whole-study results and caveats: As a fraction of CD8+ T cells, dominant NKG2C+ clonotypes reached roughly 1.0-7.0% in over 5 donors.

Comments on this clonotype: Its antigen is unknown.

Sequenced sample: blood T cells: a sorted CD56 or NKG2C T cell subset, CD4+ or CD8+ T cells, or bulk PBMC T cells (not recorded which). The sequence came from a woman between 50 and 59 years old in good health.

CDR3: CAISLLGTSAGANVLTF. The chain uses TRBV10-3 and TRBJ2-6; TCRdb designates TRBD1, a call that cannot be tested without DNA. The CDR3 is made up of 17 amino acids. Per the germline V gene, CDR1 is ENHRY and CDR2 is SYGVKD.